The 2 T cell receptor beta chains presented below share a single source sample, sequenced in a study of vaccination effects on CD4 cells after COVID-19. These receptors have no known antigen. Some clones are missing from TCRdb's copy, which holds only in-frame ones; the method was immunoSEQ multiplex PCR. Of 71,000 or so clones listed, approximately 70% are singletons. The ViraFEST assay expanded antigen-specific CD4+ T cells with viral peptide pools before sequencing. CD4+ T cell isolation took place after 10 days of culture. Nucleocapsid antibody tests were negative, and the vaccine recipients had no prior SARS-CoV-2 infection. This specimen consisted of CD4+ T cells from PBMCs cultured with HCoV-OC43 spike peptides, obtained before COVID-19 vaccination. Subset denoted: HCoV-OC43 spike overlapping peptide pool stimulation. All receptors derive from a human donor who received a COVID-19 vaccine.

The rearrangement uses TRBV7-3 and TRBJ1-1, with 7 nucleotides matching TRBD1. Germline CDR1 is SGHTA and CDR2 is FQGTGA. With V trimmed by 5 bases and J by 3 bases, 9 bases remained unmatched. This CDR3 is 15 amino acids long. CDR3 residues: CASSPGGGRYTEAFF. In DNA form, the CDR3 reads TGTGCCAGCAGCCCAGGGGGAGGGAGGTACACTGAAGCTTTCTTT.

This chain uses TRBV5-6 with TRBJ2-5, with 7 bases identical to TRBD2. The CDR3 length is 17 residues. V shed 0 bases, J shed 5 bases, and the junction held 13 bases outside the gene matches. The germline V gene encodes CDR1 SGHDT and CDR2 YYEEEE. The CDR3 here is CASSLGLAGVWMETQYF. DNA of the CDR3: TGTGCCAGCAGCTTGGGGCTGGCGGGGGTATGGATGGAGACCCAGTACTTC. Drawing the rest from reference TRBV5-6 and TRBJ2-5, the complete variable domain is DAGVTQSPTHLIKTRGQQVTLRCSPKSGHDTVSWYQQALGQGPQFIFQYYEEEERQRGNFPDRFSGHQFPNYSSELNVNALLLGDSALYLCASSLGLAGVWMETQYFGPGTRLLVL.